This entry describes one T cell receptor beta chain. V dropped 6 bases and J dropped 1; count of bases not matched to a gene: 7. CDR1 and CDR2 (germline): MNHNY, SVGAGI (reference sequence). CDR3 length: 15 amino acids. The source of the sample is a study of OX40 agonist ivuxolimab in advanced cancers. In the study overall: An agonistic anti-OX40 (CD134) antibody, ivuxolimab, was used to treat the patients. Patients in the trial were receiving intravenous ivuxolimab every 2 weeks, at doses of 0.01 to 10 mg/kg.

TCRdb's copy holds only in-frame clones and misses some; the assay was immunoSEQ multiplex PCR. The table shows over 45,000 clones, with around 80% occurring only once. The chain couples TRBV6-6 to TRBJ1-2; 8 positions agree with TRBD1. This specimen consisted of CD4+ or CD8+ T cells sorted from blood, obtained in a trial of the OX40 agonist ivuxolimab. The TCR comes from an adult with an advanced solid tumor such as melanoma, head and neck, liver or kidney cancer. In DNA form, the CDR3 reads TGTGCCAGCAGCCTAGACAGGGGCGGTAACTATGGCTACACCTTC. As protein: CASSLDRGGNYGYTF.